This T cell receptor beta chain was sequenced during a study of T-cell memory formation after mild COVID-19. This CDR3 region has 12 residues. Germline CDR1 is MNHEY and CDR2 is SVGAGI. The junction had 2 bases not matched to a gene; V was cut back by 5 bases and J by 7 bases. TCRdb re-called the 5' RACE reads with MiXCR, one entry per CDR3 protein. The sample gives roughly 300,000 distinct CDR3 sequences, roughly 15% of which show up once; over 20% is in the top ten. V and J are TRBV6-5 and TRBJ2-4; the match to TRBD2 covers 7 bases. This receptor was obtained from a man aged 18 to 29 who had mild COVID-19 (a few samples of this study predate the infection). Cell type and time point are not known. Sequenced material: PBMCs or a T cell subset sorted from them (not recorded which). CDR3 in DNA: TGTGCCAGCAGTGGACTAGATAACATTCAGTACTTC. Translated, it gives CASSGLDNIQYF.